The T cell receptor beta chain described here comes from a study of cytomegalovirus exposure and HLA in healthy donors. Study-wide findings and caveats: For cytomegalovirus status, the classifier reportedly gave diagnoses with high specificity and sensitivity. According to an earlier analysis, most TCR beta V segments yielded productive rearrangements about 90% or about 30% of the time. The study put 150 or so TCR beta chains on its list as cytomegalovirus-associated.

After removal of 5 bases from V and 3 bases from J, the junction contained 8 bases not matched to a gene. This CDR3 is built from 16 residues. Germline-derived CDR1 and CDR2 are SGHTA and FQGNSA. The PCR employed 60 Vbeta primers together with 13 Jbeta primers. Here immunoSEQ multiplex PCR was the method, and the copy in TCRdb shows in-frame clones only, minus some. The profile shows around 67,000 clones, 55% to 65% of them singletons. For this clone: Its antigen is not identified.

This receptor was identified in a woman between 45 and 60 years old in good health and CMV-seronegative. The J gene is TRBJ2-2, the V gene TRBV7-2; TRBD1 matches 8 bases. The sequencing input was PBMCs. As DNA, the CDR3 is TGTGCCAGCAGCCTATATCAGGGGGCGGACACCGGGGAGCTGTTTTTT. Protein product: CASSLYQGADTGELFF.